The 8 T cell receptor beta chains in this list originate from one sample, sequenced in a study of identical twins. MiXCR, applied by TCRdb to the 5' RACE reads, yields one record per CDR3 protein. The sample lists about 890,000 distinct CDR3 sequences, around an eighth seen once, with roughly 1.5% in the top ten. The sample was also reused in another study, on yellow fever vaccine responses in identical twins.

Sequencing was performed on PBMCs. The receptors derive from a woman younger than 30 in good health.

The chain employs TRBV2 and TRBJ2-1; D possibly corresponds to TRBD1 (5 bases). Germline loops: CDR1 SNHLY, CDR2 FYNNEI. V was shortened by 6 bases and J by 5 bases, with 11 bases between the two germline ends. The CDR3 runs to 13 residues. The CDR3 DNA sequence: TGTGCCAGCAGCTCGGACACCAACAATGAGCAGTTCTTC. Translating gives CASSSDTNNEQFF.

The chain couples TRBV10-3 to TRBJ1-2; D gene unclear. The CDR3 consists of 12 residues. CDR1 ENHRY and CDR2 SYGVKD come from the germline V gene. With 2 bases removed from V and 6 bases from J, the gap between germline ends came to 7 bases. CDR3 coding DNA: TGTGCCATCAGTGAGCCTGGGGATGGCTACACCTTC. Protein sequence: CAISEPGDGYTF.

This clonotype appeared a few times. The genes are TRBV10-3 and TRBJ1-2; TRBD1 might be the D (6 bases). The germline gives CDR1 ENHRY, CDR2 SYGVKD. CDR3 length equals 14 residues. With 5 bases removed from V and 4 bases from J, the gap between germline ends came to 14 bases. In nucleotides, the CDR3 is TGTGCCATCAGTTTACAACAGGGAGCCTATGGCTACACCTTC. It yields the protein CAISLQQGAYGYTF.

The chain couples TRBV28 to TRBJ1-2; 9 bases fit TRBD1. After removal of 6 bases from V and 5 bases from J, the junction contained 13 bases not matched to a gene. The germline CDR1 and CDR2 sequences are MDHEN and SYDVKM. CDR3 size: 16 residues. The DNA of the CDR3 is TGTGCCAGCAGACCTACAGGGGGCCCCGGCTTTTATGGCTACACCTTC. Translation: CASRPTGGPGFYGYTF.

This chain links TRBV27 with TRBJ2-7, with 11 bases matching TRBD1. There are 21 residues in the CDR3. CDR1 is MNHEY and CDR2 is SMNVEV in the germline V gene (reference sequence). V dropped 10 bases and J dropped 2; count of bases not matched to a gene: 28. In nucleotides, the CDR3 is TGTGCCAACCTAACGGGCGGAAAACGGGACAGGGGGTTTTCTCCCACCTACGAGCAGTACGTC. Residues: CANLTGGKRDRGFSPTYEQYV.

The J gene is TRBJ1-2, the V gene TRBV19; D remains ambiguous. Germline V lookup: CDR1 LNHDA, CDR2 SQIVND (reference sequence). V dropped 7 bases and J dropped 6 bases, with 18 bases sitting between them. The CDR3 has 14 amino acids. This chain's CDR3 is CASTEGFQEDGYTF. The CDR3 DNA follows: TGTGCCAGTACCGAGGGCTTCCAGGAGGATGGCTACACCTTC.

Many counts were recorded for this clonotype. This chain joins TRBV11-2 and TRBJ2-3; no firm D call. With 1 base removed from V and 0 bases from J, the gap between germline ends came to 11 bases. From germline, CDR1 is SGHAT and CDR2 FQNNGV. The CDR3 loop spans 16 amino acids. The CDR3 protein is CASSLVLGPSTDTQYF. CDR3 DNA sequence: TGTGCCAGCAGCTTAGTTCTCGGCCCTAGCACAGATACGCAGTATTTT.

The gene calls are TRBV21-1 and TRBJ2-7. TRBV21-1 is a pseudogene locus. The CDR3 sequence is 15 residues long. The CDR3 region is CASSKVDGNSYEQYV. CDR3 bases: TGTGCCAGCAGCAAAGTCGACGGCAACTCCTACGAGCAGTACGTC.